This TCR beta chain was captured in a study of blood T cells in healthy people across ages. The CDR3 runs 12 residues. CDR1 is SGHTA, CDR2 FQGNSA, per germline. V shed 2 bases, J shed 9 bases, and the junction held 3 bases outside the gene matches. Primed by a sample-barcoded 5' primer and a J-beta primer mix, a second PCR proceeded for roughly 7 to 11 cycles. TCRdb processed the 5' RACE reads anew with MiXCR; each CDR3 protein has one entry. The data hold 800,000 to 1,000,000 distinct CDR3 sequences, with 48% observed a single time. The rearrangement links TRBV7-2 to TRBJ1-2; 7 bases are shared with TRBD1. Sequences were obtained from blood. The TCR sequence derives from a young man in good health. CDR3 region: CASSLQGERYTF. As DNA, the CDR3 is TGTGCCAGCAGCTTACAGGGGGAACGCTACACCTTC.